Sequencing of this TCR beta chain was carried out in a study of T cells in Graves' hyperthyroidism and ophthalmopathy. Study-level points and caveats: Onset of ophthalmopathy came a median roughly 6 months after the model predicted it. Among clonotypes expanded in thyroid above 0.001, most were also found in blood.

In the case of this clonotype: Its antigen is not identified.

The source material, RNA transcripts, was used to amplify TCR beta CDR3 regions. TCR CDR3 regions were first amplified by RT-PCR with HTBI primers. TCRdb re-called the multiplex PCR reads with MiXCR, one entry per CDR3 protein. Seen here are more than 600,000 distinct CDR3 sequences, 15% to 20% observed once, and the top ten hold roughly 8%. Germline V gives CDR1 KGHSH, CDR2 LQKENI. This CDR3 has 12 residues. Trimming stripped 9 bases from V and 3 bases from J, with 9 bases between. The sequenced material came from blood. The chain recombines TRBV18 with TRBJ1-5, with D perhaps TRBD1 (6 bases). The sequence was collected from a young man with Graves' hyperthyroidism. CDR3 DNA sequence: TGTGCCAGTCGGACAGACAATCAGCCCCAGCATTTT. It yields the protein CASRTDNQPQHF.